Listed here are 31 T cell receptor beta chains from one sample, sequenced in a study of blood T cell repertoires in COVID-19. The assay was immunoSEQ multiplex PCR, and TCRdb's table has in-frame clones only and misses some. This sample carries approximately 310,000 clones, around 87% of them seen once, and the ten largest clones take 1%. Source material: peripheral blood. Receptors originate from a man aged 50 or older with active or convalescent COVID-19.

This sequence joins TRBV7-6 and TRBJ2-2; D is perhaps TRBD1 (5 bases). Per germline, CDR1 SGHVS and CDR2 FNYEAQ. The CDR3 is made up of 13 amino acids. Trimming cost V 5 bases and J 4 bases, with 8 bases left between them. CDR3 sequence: CASSRDSTGELFF. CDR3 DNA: TGTGCCAGCAGCCGAGACAGCACCGGGGAGCTGTTTTTT.

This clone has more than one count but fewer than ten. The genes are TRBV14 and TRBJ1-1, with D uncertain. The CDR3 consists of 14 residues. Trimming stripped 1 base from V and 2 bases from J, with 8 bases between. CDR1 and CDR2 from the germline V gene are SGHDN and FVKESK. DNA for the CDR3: TGTGCCAGCAGCCAAGGGGTAGCCAACACTGAAGCTTTCTTT. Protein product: CASSQGVANTEAFF.

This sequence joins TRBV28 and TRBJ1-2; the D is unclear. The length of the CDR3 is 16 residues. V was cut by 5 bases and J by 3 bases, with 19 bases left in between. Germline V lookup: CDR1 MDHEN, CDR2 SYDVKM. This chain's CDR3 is CASSGPGNPSDYGYTF. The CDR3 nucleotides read TGTGCCAGCAGTGGGCCCGGGAATCCTTCGGACTATGGCTACACCTTC.

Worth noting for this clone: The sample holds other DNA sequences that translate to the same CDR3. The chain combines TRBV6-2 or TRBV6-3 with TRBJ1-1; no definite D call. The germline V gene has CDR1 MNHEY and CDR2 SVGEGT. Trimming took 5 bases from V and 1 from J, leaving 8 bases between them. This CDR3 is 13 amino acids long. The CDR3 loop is CASSLTKNTEAFF. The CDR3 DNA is TGTGCCAGCAGTCTCACTAAGAACACTGAAGCTTTCTTT.

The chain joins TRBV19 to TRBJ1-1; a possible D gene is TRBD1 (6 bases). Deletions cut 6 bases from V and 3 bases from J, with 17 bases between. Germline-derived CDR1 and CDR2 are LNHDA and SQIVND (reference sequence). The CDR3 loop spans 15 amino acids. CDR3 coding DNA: TGTGCCAGTAGGAGGGGGGGGCTCTTTGACACTGAAGCTTTCTTT. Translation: CASRRGGLFDTEAFF.

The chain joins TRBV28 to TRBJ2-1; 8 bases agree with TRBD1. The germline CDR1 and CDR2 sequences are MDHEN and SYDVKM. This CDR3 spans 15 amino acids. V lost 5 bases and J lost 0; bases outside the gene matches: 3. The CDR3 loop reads CASSKQGGSYNEQFF. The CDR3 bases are TGTGCCAGCAGTAAACAGGGGGGCTCCTACAATGAGCAGTTCTTC.

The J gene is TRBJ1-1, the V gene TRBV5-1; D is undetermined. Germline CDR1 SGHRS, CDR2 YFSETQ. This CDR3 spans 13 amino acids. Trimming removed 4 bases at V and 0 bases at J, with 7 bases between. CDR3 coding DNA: TGCGCCAGCAGCCGCGCATTGAACACTGAAGCTTTCTTT. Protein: CASSRALNTEAFF.

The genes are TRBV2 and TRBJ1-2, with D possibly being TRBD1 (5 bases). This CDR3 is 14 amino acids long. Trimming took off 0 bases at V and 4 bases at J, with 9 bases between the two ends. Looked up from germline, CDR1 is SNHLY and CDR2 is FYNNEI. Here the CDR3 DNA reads TGTGCCAGCAGTGAAGCGGGCGGGGCCTATGGCTACACCTTC. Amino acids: CASSEAGGAYGYTF.

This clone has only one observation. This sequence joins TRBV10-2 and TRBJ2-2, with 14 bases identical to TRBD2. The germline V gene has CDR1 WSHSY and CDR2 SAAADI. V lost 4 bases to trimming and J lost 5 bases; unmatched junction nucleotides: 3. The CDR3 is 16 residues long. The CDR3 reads CASSGRTSGGTGELFF. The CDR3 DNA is TGCGCCAGCAGTGGACGGACTAGCGGGGGGACCGGGGAGCTGTTTTTT.

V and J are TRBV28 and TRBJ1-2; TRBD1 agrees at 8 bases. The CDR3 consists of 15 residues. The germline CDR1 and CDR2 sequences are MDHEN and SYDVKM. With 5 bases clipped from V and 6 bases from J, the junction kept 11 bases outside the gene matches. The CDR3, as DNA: TGTGCCAGCAGTCTCACGACTATCAGGGGGCATGGCTACACCTTC. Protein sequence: CASSLTTIRGHGYTF.

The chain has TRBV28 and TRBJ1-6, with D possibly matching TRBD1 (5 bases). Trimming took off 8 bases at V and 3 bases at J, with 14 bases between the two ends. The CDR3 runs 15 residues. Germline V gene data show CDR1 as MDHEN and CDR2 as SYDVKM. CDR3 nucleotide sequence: TGTGCCAGCGGCCGGCGGCAGGGCTATAATTCACCCCTCCACTTT. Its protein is CASGRRQGYNSPLHF. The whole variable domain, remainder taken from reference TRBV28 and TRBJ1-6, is DVKVTQSSRYLVKRTGEKVFLECVQDMDHENMFWYRQDPGLGLRLIYFSYDVKMKEKGDIPEGYSVSREKKERFSLILESASTNQTSMYLCASGRRQGYNSPLHFGNGTRLTVT.

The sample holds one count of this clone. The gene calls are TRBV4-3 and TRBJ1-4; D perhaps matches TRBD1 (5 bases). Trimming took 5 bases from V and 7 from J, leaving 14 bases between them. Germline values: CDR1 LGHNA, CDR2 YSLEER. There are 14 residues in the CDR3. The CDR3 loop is CASSLAGRVEKLFF. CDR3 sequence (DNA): TGCGCCAGCAGCTTGGCGGGGCGGGTTGAAAAACTGTTTTTT.

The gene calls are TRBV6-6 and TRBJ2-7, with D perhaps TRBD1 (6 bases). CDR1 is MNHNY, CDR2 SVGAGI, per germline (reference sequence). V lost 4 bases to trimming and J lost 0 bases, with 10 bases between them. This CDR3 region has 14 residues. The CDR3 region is CASSSRDISYEQYF. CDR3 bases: TGTGCCAGCAGTTCCAGGGACATCTCCTACGAGCAGTACTTC.

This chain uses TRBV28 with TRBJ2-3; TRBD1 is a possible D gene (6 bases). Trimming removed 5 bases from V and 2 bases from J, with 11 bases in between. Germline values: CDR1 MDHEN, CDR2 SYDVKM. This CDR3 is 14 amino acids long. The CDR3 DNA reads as TGTGCCAGCAGTCCCGGGGACAACACAGATACGCAGTATTTT. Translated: CASSPGDNTDTQYF.

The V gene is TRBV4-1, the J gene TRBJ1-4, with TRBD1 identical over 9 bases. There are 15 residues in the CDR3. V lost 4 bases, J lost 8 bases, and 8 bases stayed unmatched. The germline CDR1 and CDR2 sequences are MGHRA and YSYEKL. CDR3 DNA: TGCGCCAGCAGCCGCACACAGGGGGCCTACGAAAAACTGTTTTTT. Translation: CASSRTQGAYEKLFF.

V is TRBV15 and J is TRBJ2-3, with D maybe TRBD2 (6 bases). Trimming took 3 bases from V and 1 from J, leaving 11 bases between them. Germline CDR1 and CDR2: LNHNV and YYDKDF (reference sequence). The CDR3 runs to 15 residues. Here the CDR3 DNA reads TGTGCCACCAGCAGTAGACTAGAGGGCACAGATACGCAGTATTTT. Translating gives CATSSRLEGTDTQYF.

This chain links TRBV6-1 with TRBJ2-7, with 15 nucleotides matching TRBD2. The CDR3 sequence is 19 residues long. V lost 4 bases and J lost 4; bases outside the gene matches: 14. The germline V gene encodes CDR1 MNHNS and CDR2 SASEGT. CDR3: CASSVLPGTSGGTRYEQYF. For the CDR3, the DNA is TGTGCCAGCAGTGTACTACCCGGGACTAGCGGGGGGACACGATACGAGCAGTACTTC.

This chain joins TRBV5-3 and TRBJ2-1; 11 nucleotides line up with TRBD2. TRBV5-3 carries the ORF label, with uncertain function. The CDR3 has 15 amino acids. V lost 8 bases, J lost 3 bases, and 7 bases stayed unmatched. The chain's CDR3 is CARGGTSGSYNEQFF. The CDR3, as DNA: TGTGCCAGGGGCGGGACTAGCGGCAGCTACAATGAGCAGTTCTTC.

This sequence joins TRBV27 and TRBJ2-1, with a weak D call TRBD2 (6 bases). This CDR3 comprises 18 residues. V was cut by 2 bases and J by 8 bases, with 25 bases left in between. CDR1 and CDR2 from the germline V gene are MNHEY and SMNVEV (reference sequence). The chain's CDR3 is CASSLSGGRHLQADEQFF. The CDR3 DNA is TGTGCCAGCAGTTTAAGTGGAGGGAGACACCTTCAAGCCGATGAGCAGTTCTTC.

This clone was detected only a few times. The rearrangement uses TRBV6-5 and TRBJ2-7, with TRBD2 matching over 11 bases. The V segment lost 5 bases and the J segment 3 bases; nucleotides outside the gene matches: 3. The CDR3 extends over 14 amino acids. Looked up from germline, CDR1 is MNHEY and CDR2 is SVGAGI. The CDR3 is CASSPTSGSYEQYF. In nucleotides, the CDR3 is TGTGCCAGCAGTCCAACTAGCGGGAGCTACGAGCAGTACTTC.

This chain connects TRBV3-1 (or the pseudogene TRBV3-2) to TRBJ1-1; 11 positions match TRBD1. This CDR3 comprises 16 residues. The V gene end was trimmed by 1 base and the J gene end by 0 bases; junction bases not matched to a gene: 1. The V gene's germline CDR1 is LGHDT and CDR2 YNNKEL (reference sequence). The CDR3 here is CASSQGDRGLNTEAFF. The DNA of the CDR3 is TGTGCCAGCAGCCAAGGGGACAGGGGGTTGAACACTGAAGCTTTCTTT.

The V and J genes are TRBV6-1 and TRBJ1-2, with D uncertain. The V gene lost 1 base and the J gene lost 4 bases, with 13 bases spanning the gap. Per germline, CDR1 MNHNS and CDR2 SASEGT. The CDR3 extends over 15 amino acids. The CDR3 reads CASSEVVPRFYGYTF. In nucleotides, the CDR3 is TGTGCCAGCAGTGAAGTAGTCCCTCGGTTCTATGGCTACACCTTC.

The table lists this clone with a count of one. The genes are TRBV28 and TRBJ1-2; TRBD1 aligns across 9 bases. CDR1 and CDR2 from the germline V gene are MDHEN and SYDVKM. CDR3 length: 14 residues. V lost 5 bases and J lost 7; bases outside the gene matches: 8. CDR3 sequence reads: CASSPGDRDRGYTF. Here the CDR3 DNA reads TGTGCCAGCAGTCCCGGGGACAGGGACCGTGGCTACACCTTC.

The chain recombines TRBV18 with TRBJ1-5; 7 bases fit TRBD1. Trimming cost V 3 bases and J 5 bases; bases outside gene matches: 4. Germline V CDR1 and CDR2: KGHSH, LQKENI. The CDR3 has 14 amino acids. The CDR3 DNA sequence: TGTGCCAGCTCACCTGGGCAGGGGGATCAGCCCCAGCATTTT. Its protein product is CASSPGQGDQPQHF. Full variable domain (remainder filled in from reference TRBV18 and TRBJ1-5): NAGVMQNPRHLVRRRGQEARLRCSPMKGHSHVYWYRQLPEEGLKFMVYLQKENIIDESGMPKERFSAEFPKEGPSILRIQQVVRGDSAAYFCASSPGQGDQPQHFGDGTRLSIL.

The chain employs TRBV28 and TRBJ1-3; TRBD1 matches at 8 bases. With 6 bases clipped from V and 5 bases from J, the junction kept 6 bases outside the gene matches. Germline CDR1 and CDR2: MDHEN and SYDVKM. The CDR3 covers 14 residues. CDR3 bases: TGTGCCAGCAGCGCGACAGGGGTGAGAAACACCATATATTTT. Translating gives CASSATGVRNTIYF.

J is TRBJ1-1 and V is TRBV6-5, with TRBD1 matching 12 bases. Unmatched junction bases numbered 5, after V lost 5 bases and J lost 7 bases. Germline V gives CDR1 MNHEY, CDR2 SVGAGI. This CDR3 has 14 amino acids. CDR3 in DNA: TGTGCCAGCAGTCGGGACAGGGGGCTTCTTGAAGCTTTCTTT. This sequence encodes CASSRDRGLLEAFF.

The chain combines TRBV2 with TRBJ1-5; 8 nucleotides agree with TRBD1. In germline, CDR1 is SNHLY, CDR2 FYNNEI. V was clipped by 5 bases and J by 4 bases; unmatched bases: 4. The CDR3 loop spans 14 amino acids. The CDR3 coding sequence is TGTGCCAGCAGTTACCGGACAGGGAATCAGCCCCAGCATTTT. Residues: CASSYRTGNQPQHF.

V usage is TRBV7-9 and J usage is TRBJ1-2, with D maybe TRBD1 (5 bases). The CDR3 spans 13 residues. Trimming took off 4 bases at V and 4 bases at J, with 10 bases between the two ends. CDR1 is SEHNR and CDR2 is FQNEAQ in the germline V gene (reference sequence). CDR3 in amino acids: CASSSDTFYGYTF. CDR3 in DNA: TGTGCCAGCAGCTCGGACACGTTCTATGGCTACACCTTC.

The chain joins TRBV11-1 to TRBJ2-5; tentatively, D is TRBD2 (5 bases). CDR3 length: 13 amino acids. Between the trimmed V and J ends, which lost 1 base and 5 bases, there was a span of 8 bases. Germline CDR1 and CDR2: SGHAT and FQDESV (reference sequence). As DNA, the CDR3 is TGTGCCAGCAGCTTAGGAGGGTACGAGACCCAGTACTTC. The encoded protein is CASSLGGYETQYF.

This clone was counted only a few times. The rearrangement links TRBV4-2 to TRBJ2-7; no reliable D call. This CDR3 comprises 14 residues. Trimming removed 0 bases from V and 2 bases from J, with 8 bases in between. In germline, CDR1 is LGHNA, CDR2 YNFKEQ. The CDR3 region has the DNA TGTGCCAGCAGCCAAGATGCGAGTACCTACGAGCAGTACTTC. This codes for CASSQDASTYEQYF.

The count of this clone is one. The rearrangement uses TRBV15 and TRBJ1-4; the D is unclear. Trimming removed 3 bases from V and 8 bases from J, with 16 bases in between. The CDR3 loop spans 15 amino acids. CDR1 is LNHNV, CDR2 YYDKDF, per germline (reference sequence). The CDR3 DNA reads TGTGCCACCAGCAGGCCCCAGGTGATTCGGGAAAAACTGTTTTTT. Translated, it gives CATSRPQVIREKLFF.